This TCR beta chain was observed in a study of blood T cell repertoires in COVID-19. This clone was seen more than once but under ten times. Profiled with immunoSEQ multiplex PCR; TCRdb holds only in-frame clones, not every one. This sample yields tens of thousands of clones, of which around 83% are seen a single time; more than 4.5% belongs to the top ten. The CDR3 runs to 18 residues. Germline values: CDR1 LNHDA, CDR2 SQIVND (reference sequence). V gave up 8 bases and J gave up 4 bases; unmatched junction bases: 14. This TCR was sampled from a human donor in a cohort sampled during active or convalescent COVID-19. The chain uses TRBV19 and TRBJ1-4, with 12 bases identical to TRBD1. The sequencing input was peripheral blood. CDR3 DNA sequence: TGTGCCAGTGATCATTCCGGGACAGGGGGCAAGGGTAATGAAAAACTGTTTTTT. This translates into CASDHSGTGGKGNEKLFF.